The text below deals with one TCR beta chain. The data stem from a study of blood T cell repertoires in COVID-19. This CDR3 is 13 amino acids long. Trimming removed 5 bases at V and 4 bases at J, with 11 bases between. Sequenced by immunoSEQ multiplex PCR; TCRdb stores in-frame clones only, minus some. The sample shows approximately 77,000 clones, around 90% of them seen only once. The sequenced material came from peripheral blood. This receptor was taken from a man in his forties or fifties with active COVID-19. The chain combines TRBV12-3 or TRBV12-4 with TRBJ1-1, with D maybe TRBD1 (6 bases). Here the CDR3 reads CASSQNRVTEAFF. CDR3 bases: TGTGCCAGCAGTCAAAACAGGGTCACTGAAGCTTTCTTT.